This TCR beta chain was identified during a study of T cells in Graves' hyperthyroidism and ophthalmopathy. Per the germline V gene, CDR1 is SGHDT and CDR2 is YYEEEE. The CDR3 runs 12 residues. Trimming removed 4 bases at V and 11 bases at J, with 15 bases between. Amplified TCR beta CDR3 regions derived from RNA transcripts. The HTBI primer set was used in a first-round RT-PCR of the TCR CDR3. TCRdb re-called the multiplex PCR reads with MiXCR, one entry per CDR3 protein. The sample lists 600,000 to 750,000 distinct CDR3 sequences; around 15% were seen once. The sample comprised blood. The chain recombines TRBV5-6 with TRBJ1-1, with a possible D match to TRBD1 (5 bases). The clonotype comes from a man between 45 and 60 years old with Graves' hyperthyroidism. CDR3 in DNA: TGTGCCAGCAGCACTGTGAGAAAGGGGGCTTTCTTT. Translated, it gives CASSTVRKGAFF. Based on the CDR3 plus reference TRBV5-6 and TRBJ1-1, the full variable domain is DAGVTQSPTHLIKTRGQQVTLRCSPKSGHDTVSWYQQALGQGPQFIFQYYEEEERQRGNFPDRFSGHQFPNYSSELNVNALLLGDSALYLCASSTVRKGAFFGQGTRLTVV.